Detailed here is one T cell receptor (beta chain). The target antigen is unknown. Germline V gene sequence: CDR1 SEHNR, CDR2 FQNEAQ (reference sequence). V lost 2 bases and J 1 base, leaving 11 bases between the germline ends. This CDR3 contains 15 residues. The PCR employed 60 Vbeta primers together with 13 Jbeta primers. The data were produced by immunoSEQ multiplex PCR, yet TCRdb's version contains in-frame clones alone and is incomplete. The sample has over 120,000 clones; around three quarters are singletons. The data originate from a study of cytomegalovirus exposure and HLA in healthy donors. Study results and limitations: Among immune exposure information, only CMV serostatus was available.

The sequencing sample was made of PBMCs. This TCR was sampled from a woman between 18 and 30 years old in good health and CMV-seropositive. The rearrangement links TRBV7-9 to TRBJ1-1, with D possibly being TRBD1 (5 bases). For the CDR3, the DNA is TGTGCCAGCAGCTTATTGGCCAGGGCGAACACTGAAGCTTTCTTT. Protein: CASSLLARANTEAFF.